This TCR beta chain was sequenced during a study of cytomegalovirus exposure and HLA in healthy donors (dated by TCRdb to about 2017). Regarding the complete study: An earlier analysis of some 620 of the donors reported about 300 Gb of sequence data and about 120 million unique TCR beta sequences obtained from some 200 million T cells. The number of donors typed differed by locus, with roughly 629-640 for A, B, C, DRB1 and DQB1, 522 for DQA1, nearly 610 for DPA1, and around 460 for DPB1. Every repertoire in the discovery cohort had been generated on one and the same sequencing platform. The aim of the study was to test whether cataloging public T cell receptors could identify signatures of past pathogen exposure. Several DR-DQ haplotypes were handled as single units for association and clustering because linkage in the cohort was strong. Among the roughly 380 genotyped donors, approximately 76% belonged to the genetic ancestry cluster associated with self-reported Caucasian donors. In addition to the first cohort of roughly 670 subjects, a separate validation cohort of approximately 130 different subjects was used. A later genetic analysis took genome-wide SNP genotypes for about three fifths of the roughly 670 donors and used that subset as a discovery cohort. About 310 gigabases of sequencing data and tens of millions of unique TCR sequences were included in an early release covering around 650 HLA-typed donors. A later analysis re-analyzed previously published TCR beta repertoires from 600 to 850 donors and added high-resolution HLA genotyping to study TCR occurrence patterns. In an earlier analysis of 500 to 650 of the donors, high-throughput TCR beta sequencing was used to judge whether each TCR beta V gene segment behaved as functional or pseudogenic. To predict cytomegalovirus infection status, the study combined high-throughput TCR immunosequencing, statistical association of individual TCRs with disease status, and machine learning. Among roughly 400 genotyped donors of the cohort, an average of 235,054 unique TCR beta nucleotide sequences were sequenced per donor, around 20% of them non-productive. The later analysis used no new phenotypic data to find candidate immune exposures, relying instead on TCR beta sequences and their occurrence across donors. HLA typing included class I and class II loci at four-digit resolution. Donor age, sex, ethnicity and CMV serostatus were compiled together with the repertoire data. The T cell repertoires of 666 subjects were profiled by immunosequencing and related to cytomegalovirus serostatus. Paper-wide results and their limitations: Strong co-occurrence of HLA alleles, especially DR and DQ, made assigning TCR associations to individual alleles difficult. The sequencing pipeline was judged likely to have produced a cluster of highly shared sequence variants as a technical artifact. A later genetic analysis associated a missense DCLRE1C variant with V-gene and J-gene trimming of TCR beta chains, and an independent cohort replicated the association. According to the authors, the approach could potentially be generalized to other disease states and immunological phenotypes. Immune exposure information for the cohort was limited to CMV serostatus. The study gave a list of some 150 TCR beta chains associated with cytomegalovirus. In vitro tests confirmed that a few of the cytomegalovirus-associated TCR beta chains recognize cytomegalovirus antigens. In a later analysis, most CMV-associated TCR beta chains were found to appear HLA-restricted, with HLA associations seemingly driven largely by CMV exposure. In a later analysis, several top co-occurrence clusters were reported to appear linked to parvovirus B19, influenza, CMV and Epstein-Barr virus. This cohort had only TCR beta chains sequenced, and the lack of alpha or paired-chain data limited which features could be detected. Because HLA typing was missing for some donors at each locus, association tests included only the typed subset. Most TCR sequences were seen in very few donors, while some public TCRs were found in many individuals. In a later genetic analysis, fewer N-insertions in productive TCRs were reported among donors in an Asian-associated ancestry cluster than the roughly 670-donor mean. Because counts were too low, roughly 17 rarely observed V segments, including chromosome 9 orphons, were left out of the earlier analysis of approximately 500 of the donors. A later analysis found that HLA-associated TCR beta chains were more clonally expanded and had lower generation probabilities than equally common non-associated chains. A further reported finding was that TCR beta sequences accurately predicted the HLA-A and HLA-B alleles for most subjects in the first cohort. The presence/absence analyses assumed that sequencing depth was roughly uniform across donors, and that assumption may not be true. The classifier was reported to diagnose cytomegalovirus status with high specificity and sensitivity in both the original and validation cohorts. The 87-base-pair reads could not distinguish some IMGT-functional V segments, including TRBV6-2 and TRBV6-3, so those segments were excluded. An earlier analysis of around 540 of the donors showed that most TCR beta V segments appeared in productive rearrangements either about 87% or about 30% of the time, which broadly matched IMGT annotations. In a later analysis, around 15,000 TCR beta sequences were associated with specific HLA alleles at a false discovery rate of 0.05. In a later analysis, TCR association rates were found to vary across HLA loci, with the most associated TCRs seen for DRB1 alleles and the fewest for HLA-C alleles. Linkage disequilibrium might explain the correlated functional status among segregating V segments, but an unknown experimental factor could not be excluded.

The library was produced with the immunoSEQ multiplex PCR assay. For the multiplex PCR, a mixture combining 60 forward primers for TCR Vbeta segments and 13 reverse primers for TCR Jbeta segments was used. The CDR3 region of rearranged TCR beta genes was amplified from genomic DNA by a multiplex PCR assay. On the Illumina HiSeq System, the amplified TCR beta libraries were sequenced as 87-base-pair reads. In the authors' own workflow: A later analysis counted about 82 million unique TCR beta chains across the roughly 700 repertoires, and 10 million to 12 million of these chains were shared by at least two donors. Raw reads were error-corrected and collapsed into unique sequences with a nearest-neighbor algorithm that merged closely related sequences to remove PCR and sequencing errors. V, D and J gene segments were assigned by aligning CDR3 sequences to IMGT reference sequences. For a sequence to be retained, a match of at least six nucleotides was required to both a V gene segment and a J gene segment. Rearrangements were called productive when the CDR3 lacked stop codons and stayed in frame with V and J; all others were non-productive. CDR3 was defined by IMGT convention, running from the second conserved V-encoded cysteine to the conserved J-encoded phenylalanine. In an earlier analysis of 587 of the donors, sequences lacking an unambiguous match to a single V gene segment were excluded. In an earlier analysis of about 590 of the donors, a V segment was called functional when productive rearrangements were above 56.7%, and segregating when the standard deviation between donors exceeded 5%. A statistical classification framework was built for diagnosing cytomegalovirus status from the catalog of TCR beta chain sequences. In a later analysis, TCR nucleotide sequences were compared against IMGT/GENE-DB human TR gene sequences so that V and J genes could be assigned. Using the TCRdist pipeline, a later analysis assigned CDR3 sequences along with most-parsimonious VDJ recombination scenarios. In a later analysis, each TCR beta chain was defined by its CDR3 amino acid sequence together with its V-gene family, and reads without a unique V-gene family were excluded. To address suspected cross-contamination and a sequencing artifact, a later analysis removed 450 to 700 highly shared, low-generation-probability nucleotide sequences. In a later analysis, a clonal expansion index for each public chain was calculated from normalized within-repertoire ranks of inferred template counts. In a later analysis, generation probabilities were computed with a VDJ recombination model fitted to out-of-frame rearrangements, and the resulting probabilities were checked against IGoR. A later analysis scored TCR-TCR, TCR-HLA and TCR-CMV co-occurrence with hypergeometric tests, applying a repertoire-size bias correction to TCR pairs. In a later analysis, false discovery rates were estimated by permuting HLA or CMV assignments 20 times. In a later analysis, co-occurring TCRs were grouped using DBSCAN, and TCRdist sequence similarity was added for clustering within HLA-allele-positive subsets. Repertoires with fewer than 30,000 or more than 120,000 public chains were left out of co-occurrence clustering, as were roughly five repertoires with anomalous nucleotide sharing. This immuneACCESS table, as held by TCRdb, lists in-frame sequences with V and J called but not all clones. Of the missing ones, under half trace to an unresolved V gene in checked studies; the others have no known cause. From that table come the V and J calls and clone size; the DNA was used to work out D and trimming. This sample has 250,000 or so clones in its table, and nearly 95% of those were observed once. 1.7% of the sample is held by the ten biggest clonotypes.

To note about this clone: Its antigen is not yet known. It has no much larger one-base neighbor in the sample; base qualities were not kept.

CDR1 and CDR2 are read off the germline V gene (reference sequence) as LNHNV and YYDKDF. Trimming at the junction amounts to 2 bases on V and 6 bases on J, and the germline ends lie 13 bases apart. The CDR3, cysteine through phenylalanine, is 14 amino acids long. This entry keeps only the CDR3 DNA: 42 bases, framed from base 1. The cohort was made up of 500 to 800 healthy bone marrow donors. At the time of sampling, all cohort members were nominally healthy, though unrecorded immune exposures were likely present. The donor was CMV seronegative and was included in the group of over 300 seronegative cohort members. A peripheral blood sample was provided by each donor, and peripheral blood mononuclear cells were used for TCR beta sequencing. The Qiagen DNeasy Blood Extraction Kit was used to extract genomic DNA from the blood cell samples.

The sequencing input was PBMCs. The chain joins TRBV15 to TRBJ1-2, and the D gene may be TRBD1, 6 bases matching. The TCR sequence derives from a girl aged 2 to 10 in good health and CMV-seronegative. The nucleotides are TGTGCCACCAGCAGATTTACAGGGTTAGATGGCTACACCTTC. Translation gives CATSRFTGLDGYTF.